This TCR beta chain was found in a study of T cell changes during pregnancy in multiple sclerosis. CDR1 and CDR2 from the germline V gene are LGHNA and YSLEER. CDR3 size: 17 residues. The data were produced by immunoSEQ multiplex PCR, yet TCRdb's version contains in-frame clones alone and is incomplete. There are tens of thousands of clones in the sample; 85% to 95% occur only once, and roughly 2.1% lies in the top ten. This rearrangement joins TRBV4-3 to TRBJ2-5; the D gene is possibly TRBD2 (5 bases). The DNA end is more similar to TRBJ2-7, so the J call may be wrong. This receptor was obtained from a female donor with multiple sclerosis, enrolled in a pregnancy study. The specimen comprised peripheral blood, sampled in the third trimester of pregnancy. The CDR3 DNA reads TGCGCCAGCAGCCAAGATTCGCCTGCAGGACTCCTCTACGAGCAGTACTTC. This translates into CASSQDSPAGLLYEQYF.